Each of the 9 T cell receptor beta chains below was sequenced from the same sample in a study of blood T cell repertoires in COVID-19. Sequenced by immunoSEQ multiplex PCR; TCRdb stores in-frame clones only, minus some. The data show hundreds of thousands of clones, with 86% seen just once and approximately 1.4% held by the top ten. Sequences were obtained from peripheral blood. These receptors were collected from a woman aged 25 to 45 with active or convalescent COVID-19.

This sequence joins TRBV19 and TRBJ2-7; weak D call: TRBD1 (6 bases). Trimming took 10 bases from V and 9 from J, leaving 16 bases between them. Germline values: CDR1 LNHDA, CDR2 SQIVND (reference sequence). This CDR3 contains 11 residues. CDR3 sequence (DNA): TGTGCCACCTCCGGCGTGGGGGCGCAGTACTTC. Translating it yields CATSGVGAQYF.

This chain connects TRBV3-1 (or the pseudogene TRBV3-2) to TRBJ2-7; D is perhaps TRBD1 (5 bases). This CDR3 has 12 amino acids. Trimming stripped 5 bases from V and 5 bases from J, with 10 bases between. Germline CDR1 and CDR2: LGHDT and YNNKEL (reference sequence). The CDR3 loop is CASSLPGNEQYF. CDR3 nucleotide sequence: TGTGCCAGCAGCTTGCCAGGGAACGAGCAGTACTTC.

This clone has a count of ten or more. The chain uses TRBV23-1 and TRBJ2-5; 8 bases align to TRBD1. TRBV23-1 is placed among ORFs of uncertain function. This CDR3 region has 17 residues. Germline trimming cut 3 bases from V and 0 bases from J; bases unmatched to any gene: 9. Here the CDR3 DNA reads TGCGCCAGCAGTCATCAGGGGGCGCGTTGGTACCAAGAGACCCAGTACTTC. It specifies CASSHQGARWYQETQYF.

The V and J genes are TRBV2 and TRBJ1-5; no clear D gene. Trimming removed 3 bases at V and 1 base at J, with 7 bases between. This CDR3 is 14 amino acids long. Germline V gives CDR1 SNHLY, CDR2 FYNNEI. The CDR3 coding sequence is TGTGCCAGCAGTGAGAACCGGAGCAATCAGCCCCAGCATTTT. Translating it yields CASSENRSNQPQHF.

The chain combines TRBV5-6 with TRBJ1-2; no clear D gene. The CDR3 sequence is 13 residues long. Looked up from germline, CDR1 is SGHDT and CDR2 is YYEEEE. V was clipped by 4 bases and J by 5 bases, with 12 bases between them. The CDR3: CASSPRAAYGYTF. In DNA, the CDR3 is TGTGCCAGCAGCCCTCGAGCCGCGTATGGCTACACCTTC.

A single count supports this clone. The chain joins TRBV5-1 to TRBJ1-5; D perhaps matches TRBD1 (5 bases). This CDR3 spans 13 amino acids. Germline CDR1 SGHRS, CDR2 YFSETQ. Deletions cut 4 bases from V and 5 bases from J, with 10 bases between. The chain's CDR3 is CASSHDSDQPQHF. CDR3 coding DNA: TGCGCCAGCAGCCACGACAGCGATCAGCCCCAGCATTTT.

This CDR3 reads CASSDRGYGYTF. The CDR3 region has the DNA TGTGCCAGCAGTGACAGGGGGTATGGCTACACCTTC. The rearrangement joins TRBV2 to TRBJ1-2; 7 nucleotides align to TRBD1. Germline-derived CDR1 and CDR2 are SNHLY and FYNNEI. Trimming took 3 bases from V and 5 from J; bases not matched to a gene: 0. The CDR3 contains 12 residues.

This clone was counted a single time. The chain is built from TRBV19 and TRBJ1-2, with 7 bases that match TRBD1. The CDR3 consists of 15 residues. Germline lookup yields CDR1 LNHDA and CDR2 SQIVND (reference sequence). V trimming: 7 bases; J trimming: 4 bases; junction bases outside the gene matches: 12. The CDR3 region is CASTPTGDPLYGYTF. CDR3 in DNA: TGTGCCAGTACCCCAACAGGGGATCCCCTCTATGGCTACACCTTC.

V is TRBV20-1 and J is TRBJ1-2; tentative D call: TRBD1 (6 bases). Per the germline V gene, CDR1 is DFQATT and CDR2 is SNEGSKA (reference sequence). The CDR3 covers 15 residues. Trimming stripped 3 bases from V and 8 bases from J, with 22 bases between. The CDR3 bases are TGCAGTGCTAGTATTCCCAAGGCCCAGGGGATAGGCTACACCTTC. The encoded protein is CSASIPKAQGIGYTF.